This T cell receptor (beta chain) was recorded in a study of T cell responses to AZD1222 COVID-19 vaccine. Per the germline V gene, CDR1 is MNHEY and CDR2 is SVGAGI. V lost 7 bases, J lost 7 bases, and 20 bases lay in between. The CDR3 sequence is 15 residues long. Profiled with immunoSEQ multiplex PCR; TCRdb holds only in-frame clones, not every one. The profile shows around 150,000 clones, around 89% of them singletons. This chain uses TRBV6-5 with TRBJ1-5, with D maybe TRBD1 (6 bases). This sequence originates from an adult who received the AZD1222 COVID-19 vaccine. The sample here was peripheral blood, taken 28 days after the second AZD1222 dose. The chain's CDR3 is CASTPLGGARQPQHF. Here the CDR3 DNA reads TGTGCCAGCACCCCCCTAGGGGGGGCAAGACAGCCCCAGCATTTT.